The 21 T cell receptor beta chains in this list originate from one sample, sequenced in a study of T-cell memory formation after mild COVID-19. MiXCR, run by TCRdb on the 5' RACE reads, gives a single entry per CDR3 protein. Of 360,000 or so distinct CDR3 sequences in the sample, 28% were seen once. Sequenced: PBMCs or a T cell subset sorted from them (not recorded which). Every receptor here comes from an adult woman who had mild COVID-19 (a few samples of this study predate the infection). Cell type and time point are not known.

This clonotype was seen more than once but under ten times. This rearrangement joins TRBV12-3 or TRBV12-4 to TRBJ2-2; D uncertain. The CDR3 totals 14 residues. V was pared by 5 bases and J by 6 bases, with 13 bases between. CDR3 region: CASSPLSAAGELFF. The CDR3 region has the DNA TGTGCCAGCAGTCCCTTGTCTGCGGCCGGGGAGCTGTTTTTT.

This rearrangement joins TRBV7-9 to TRBJ2-3; 9 bases align to TRBD2. The CDR3 totals 16 residues. Germline V gene lookup returns CDR1 SEHNR and CDR2 FQNEAQ (reference sequence). J was trimmed by 3 bases and V by 4 bases; bases with no gene match: 8. CDR3 sequence (DNA): TGTGCCAGCAGCTCTTCGCGGGGGGGCCGTACAGATACGCAGTATTTT. Protein product: CASSSSRGGRTDTQYF.

V and J are TRBV18 and TRBJ1-1, with D possibly being TRBD1 (6 bases). The CDR3 has 13 residues. CDR1 is KGHSH and CDR2 is LQKENI in the germline V gene. Trimming removed 4 bases from V and 4 bases from J, with 10 bases in between. CDR3 DNA: TGTGCCAGCTCACAGCAGGGGATCACTGAAGCTTTCTTT. Translation gives CASSQQGITEAFF.

This clonotype has just a few counts. V is TRBV7-9 and J is TRBJ2-3; D gene ambiguous. The CDR3 totals 13 residues. Deletions cut 10 bases from V and 0 bases from J, with 11 bases between. Germline V gene lookup returns CDR1 SEHNR and CDR2 FQNEAQ (reference sequence). CDR3 nucleotides: TGTGCCATCCCATACCGTAGCACAGATACGCAGTATTTT. Translation gives CAIPYRSTDTQYF.

This clonotype was seen only a few times. The chain recombines TRBV5-1 with TRBJ2-1; 10 bases agree with TRBD1. The CDR3 is made up of 13 amino acids. The junction had 7 bases not matched to a gene; V was cut back by 7 bases and J by 9 bases. Germline V lookup: CDR1 SGHRS, CDR2 YFSETQ. In DNA form, the CDR3 reads TGCGCCAGCGGGTTGACAGGGGGCCTTGAGCAGTTCTTC. Encoded protein: CASGLTGGLEQFF.

The rearrangement links TRBV7-9 to TRBJ1-1; D is unresolved. Trimming removed 5 bases from V and 9 bases from J, with 16 bases in between. Germline values: CDR1 SEHNR, CDR2 FQNEAQ (reference sequence). This CDR3 is built from 13 residues. CDR3 region: CASSPVGASKAFF. The DNA of the CDR3 is TGTGCCAGCAGCCCAGTCGGAGCAAGTAAAGCTTTCTTT.

The chain joins TRBV15 to TRBJ1-1, with no clear D. Germline V CDR1 and CDR2: LNHNV, YYDKDF (reference sequence). The CDR3 is 13 residues long. The V and J ends lost 1 base and 1 base respectively, with 4 bases between them. The CDR3 sequence: CATSRGGNTEAFF. The CDR3 coding sequence is TGTGCCACCAGCAGAGGGGGGAACACTGAAGCTTTCTTT. Using reference TRBV15 and TRBJ1-1 for the parts outside the CDR3, the full variable domain is DAMVIQNPRYQVTQFGKPVTLSCSQTLNHNVMYWYQQKSSQAPKLLFHYYDKDFNNEADTPDNFQSRRPNTSFCFLDIRSPGLGDTAMYLCATSRGGNTEAFFGQGTRLTVV.

This clonotype was detected a few times. The gene calls are TRBV2 and TRBJ1-5; possible D gene TRBD1, 5 bases. Looked up from germline, CDR1 is SNHLY and CDR2 is FYNNEI. The CDR3 runs to 14 residues. V dropped 4 bases and J dropped 6 bases, with 13 bases sitting between them. The CDR3, as DNA: TGTGCCAGCAGTGGTGGGGCGGGGAGTCAGCCCCAGCATTTT. It specifies CASSGGAGSQPQHF.

This clonotype was seen a few times. This chain connects TRBV2 to TRBJ1-2; the D gene is possibly TRBD1 (5 bases). Germline CDR1 SNHLY, CDR2 FYNNEI. The CDR3 is made up of 16 amino acids. With 6 bases removed from V and 5 bases from J, the gap between germline ends came to 22 bases. The CDR3 spells CASRRRTQGPTYGYTF. As DNA, the CDR3 is TGTGCCAGCAGGAGAAGAACCCAGGGACCGACATATGGCTACACCTTC.

The chain uses TRBV27 and TRBJ2-1, with 8 bases identical to TRBD1. This CDR3 contains 14 residues. CDR1 and CDR2 (germline): MNHEY, SMNVEV (reference sequence). V lost 6 bases, J lost 5 bases, and 6 bases stayed unmatched. In DNA form, the CDR3 reads TGTGCCAGCAGGCCGGGACAGGCGAACAATGAGCAGTTCTTC. This sequence encodes CASRPGQANNEQFF.

This clonotype was detected once. This chain uses TRBV7-9 with TRBJ1-5; maybe TRBD1 (5 bases). CDR3 size: 15 residues. V was clipped by 4 bases and J by 3 bases, with 13 bases between them. Germline CDR1 reads SEHNR; CDR2 reads FQNEAQ (reference sequence). The CDR3 is CASSSLGGYNQPQHF. The CDR3 region has the DNA TGTGCCAGCAGCTCCCTGGGGGGGTACAATCAGCCCCAGCATTTT.

V gene TRBV4-1 combines with J gene TRBJ2-5; 8 nucleotides agree with TRBD2. The CDR3 is made up of 17 amino acids. The V gene end was trimmed by 1 base and the J gene end by 5 bases; junction bases not matched to a gene: 12. CDR1 and CDR2 from the germline V gene are MGHRA and YSYEKL. DNA for the CDR3: TGCGCCAGCAGCCAAGTAAATTTGGGACTAGAGTCGGAGACCCAGTACTTC. Amino acid sequence: CASSQVNLGLESETQYF.

This clonotype was seen more than once but under ten times. The J gene is TRBJ2-4, the V gene TRBV6-5; D unclear. The ends were cut back, 8 bases at V and 0 bases at J, with 14 bases in the middle. Germline values: CDR1 MNHEY, CDR2 SVGAGI. The CDR3 spans 15 residues. The chain's CDR3 is CASGVSRGAKNIQYF. CDR3 DNA: TGTGCCAGCGGTGTCTCCCGAGGAGCCAAAAACATTCAGTACTTC.

The rearrangement uses TRBV24-1 and TRBJ2-2, with D possibly TRBD1 on 6 matching bases. The V and J ends lost 9 bases and 0 bases respectively, with 10 bases between them. The length of the CDR3 is 14 residues. Per germline, CDR1 KGHDR and CDR2 SFDVKD. CDR3 in DNA: TGTGCCACCCAAACAGGGTCGAACACCGGGGAGCTGTTTTTT. Amino acids: CATQTGSNTGELFF.

The chain joins TRBV12-3 or TRBV12-4 to TRBJ1-6, with TRBD1 matching over 9 bases. The CDR3 spans 13 residues. The V and J ends lost 5 bases and 8 bases, in that order; junction bases with no gene match: 1. CDR3 sequence (DNA): TGTGCCAGCAGTGGACAGGGGTATTCACCCCTCCACTTT. Translating gives CASSGQGYSPLHF.

The chain employs TRBV7-8 and TRBJ2-7, with 11 bases identical to TRBD1. Germline V gene lookup returns CDR1 SGHVS and CDR2 FQNEAQ. The CDR3 covers 15 residues. V shed 1 base, J shed 4 bases, and the junction held 3 bases outside the gene matches. CDR3 residues: CASSLGGTGGYEQYF. The CDR3 DNA sequence: TGTGCCAGCAGCTTAGGTGGGACAGGGGGATACGAGCAGTACTTC.

J is TRBJ2-5 and V is TRBV27; D unclear. This CDR3 spans 13 amino acids. Per the germline V gene, CDR1 is MNHEY and CDR2 is SMNVEV (reference sequence). V shed 0 bases and J shed 7 bases, with 9 bases lying between them. The CDR3 DNA sequence: TGTGCCAGCAGTTTATCGACGACCGGGACCCAGTACTTC. Residues: CASSLSTTGTQYF.

This clonotype was observed at least ten times. The rearrangement links TRBV7-3 to TRBJ2-3; D could derive from TRBD1 or TRBD2 (6 bases each). The CDR3 extends over 15 amino acids. V dropped 6 bases and J dropped 0 bases, with 13 bases sitting between them. The germline gives CDR1 SGHTA, CDR2 FQGTGA. CDR3 nucleotide sequence: TGTGCCAGCAGACTCACAGGGAGGAGCACAGATACGCAGTATTTT. It codes for CASRLTGRSTDTQYF.

The chain is built from TRBV5-4 and TRBJ2-5, with D possibly being TRBD1 (5 bases). The germline V gene encodes CDR1 SGHNT and CDR2 YYREEE (reference sequence). The CDR3 is 14 amino acids. V lost 2 bases, J lost 1 base, and 9 bases lay in between. The CDR3 spells CASSFWTRQETQYF. The DNA of the CDR3 is TGTGCCAGCAGCTTTTGGACACGCCAAGAGACCCAGTACTTC.

This chain joins TRBV7-6 and TRBJ2-5, with 10 positions matching TRBD1. CDR3 length: 21 amino acids. Per the germline V gene, CDR1 is SGHVS and CDR2 is FNYEAQ. Trimming took 5 bases from V and 4 from J; bases not matched to a gene: 25. The CDR3 protein is CASSLESGQGGLSVFPETQYF. The DNA for the CDR3 is TGTGCCAGCAGCCTGGAATCCGGACAGGGGGGTTTGTCGGTATTCCCAGAGACCCAGTACTTC.

There are a few counts of this clonotype. This chain links TRBV24-1 with TRBJ2-1; 7 bases map to TRBD2. Germline CDR1 KGHDR, CDR2 SFDVKD. This CDR3 is built from 14 residues. The ends lost 2 bases at V and 8 bases at J; junction bases unmatched: 5. The CDR3 region has the DNA TGTGCCACCAGTGATTCGGGGGGTGGCGATGAGCAGTTCTTC. This gives the protein CATSDSGGGDEQFF.